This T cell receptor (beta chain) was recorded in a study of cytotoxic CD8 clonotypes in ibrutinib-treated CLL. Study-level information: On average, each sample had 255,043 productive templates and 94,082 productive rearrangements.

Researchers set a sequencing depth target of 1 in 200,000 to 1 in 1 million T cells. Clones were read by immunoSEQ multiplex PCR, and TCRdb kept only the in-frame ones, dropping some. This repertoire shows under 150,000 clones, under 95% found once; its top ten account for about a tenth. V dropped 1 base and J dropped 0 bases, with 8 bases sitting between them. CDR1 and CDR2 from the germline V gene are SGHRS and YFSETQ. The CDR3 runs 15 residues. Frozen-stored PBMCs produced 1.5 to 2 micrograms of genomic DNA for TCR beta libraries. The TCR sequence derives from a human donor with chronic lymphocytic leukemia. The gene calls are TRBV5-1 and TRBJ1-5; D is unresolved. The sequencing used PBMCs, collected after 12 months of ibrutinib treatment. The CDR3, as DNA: TGCGCCAGCAGCTTGTCCGGTTATAGCAATCAGCCCCAGCATTTT. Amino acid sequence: CASSLSGYSNQPQHF.